A selection of T cell receptor beta chains follows, all from one sample in a study of technical replicates of blood from several donors. The protocol was immunoSEQ multiplex PCR, while the TCRdb copy is restricted to in-frame clones and leaves out a portion. Found here are about 80,000 clones, approximately 94% of them singletons; the top ten hold less than 0.4%. Sample: T cells isolated from PBMCs. The source is a human donor in good health. The CDR3 runs from the conserved cysteine through the conserved F or W. The order of the fields is J gene, V gene, clone size, D gene, CDR3 protein, CDR3 DNA. D genes are given only for firm matches. Part of the rows lack a size; the others show once, few, many or a class for expanded clones.

TRBJ2-5	TRBV11-1	-	TRBD1	CASRRTGEGETQYF	TGTGCCAGCAGAAGGACAGGGGAGGGGGAGACCCAGTACTTC
TRBJ1-5	TRBV10-3	-	-	CAISEPGYNGNQPQHF	TGTGCCATCAGTGAGCCGGGGTATAACGGCAATCAGCCCCAGCATTTT
TRBJ2-1	TRBV5-6	-	-	CASSLERWGEQFF	TGTGCCAGCAGCTTAGAGCGGTGGGGTGAGCAGTTCTTC
TRBJ2-5	TRBV27	-	TRBD2	CASGREAQYF	TGTGCCAGCGGGAGGGAGGCCCAGTACTTC
TRBJ1-3	TRBV19	-	-	CASSPTGNTIYF	TGTGCCAGTAGTCCAACTGGAAACACCATATATTTT
TRBJ2-7	TRBV27	-	TRBD1	CASTNRTGGMNEQYF	TGTGCCAGCACCAACCGGACAGGGGGCATGAACGAGCAGTACTTC
TRBJ2-7	TRBV11-3	-	-	CASSPGGYEQYF	TGTGCCAGCTCTCCCGGGGGCTACGAGCAGTACTTC
TRBJ2-6	TRBV28	-	-	CASSLNYPSANSGANVLTF	TGTGCCAGCAGTTTAAATTACCCTAGCGCTAACTCTGGGGCCAACGTCCTGACTTTC
TRBJ2-7	TRBV27	-	TRBD1	CASTHSGQGSYEQYF	TGTGCCAGCACCCATTCCGGACAGGGCTCCTACGAGCAGTACTTC
TRBJ2-1	TRBV4-2	-	TRBD2	CASSLASGSNEQFF	TGTGCCAGCAGCCTGGCTAGCGGGAGTAATGAGCAGTTCTTC
TRBJ2-1	TRBV2	-	TRBD2	CASSQTSGSYNEQFF	TGTGCCAGCAGTCAAACTAGCGGGAGTTACAATGAGCAGTTCTTC
TRBJ2-1	TRBV6-5	-	TRBD2	CASSLLAGVVEQFF	TGTGCCAGCAGTCTACTAGCGGGAGTTGTAGAGCAGTTCTTC
TRBJ2-1	TRBV7-9	-	-	CASSFLESNEQFF	TGTGCCAGCAGCTTTTTGGAGAGCAATGAGCAGTTCTTC
TRBJ1-2	TRBV7-3	once	TRBD1	CASSRQGVGGYTF	TGTGCCAGCAGCCGACAGGGAGTTGGTGGCTACACCTTC
TRBJ1-1	TRBV7-3	-	-	CASSLGTGLNTEAFF	TGTGCCAGCAGCTTAGGTACAGGGCTGAACACTGAAGCTTTCTTT
TRBJ1-5	TRBV19	-	TRBD1	CASTATGVGNQPQHF	TGTGCCAGTACCGCGACAGGGGTTGGCAATCAGCCCCAGCATTTT
TRBJ2-7	TRBV4-3	-	-	CASSQGLESNYEQYF	TGCGCCAGCAGCCAAGGACTCGAATCTAACTACGAGCAGTACTTC
TRBJ2-1	TRBV14	-	TRBD2	CATRYAGGESSYNEQFF	TGTGCCACCCGCTACGCGGGAGGGGAAAGCTCCTACAATGAGCAGTTCTTC
TRBJ2-7	TRBV11-3	-	TRBD1	CASSLSGQGAWEQYF	TGTGCCAGCAGCTTATCGGGACAGGGGGCATGGGAGCAGTACTTC
TRBJ1-1	TRBV10-3	-	-	CAIQQGVNTEAFF	TGTGCCATCCAACAGGGAGTGAACACTGAAGCTTTCTTT
TRBJ2-7	TRBV5-4	-	TRBD1	CASSPRMGTGIKGLDEQYF	TGTGCCAGCAGCCCTAGGATGGGGACAGGAATAAAGGGGCTTGACGAGCAGTACTTC
TRBJ2-1	TRBV6-6	-	TRBD1	CASRSGQGHNEQFF	TGTGCCAGCAGGTCAGGACAGGGACACAATGAGCAGTTCTTC
TRBJ2-5	TRBV28	-	-	CASSFRQETQYF	TGTGCCAGCAGTTTCCGCCAAGAGACCCAGTACTTC
TRBJ2-6	TRBV18	-	-	CASSPTVLPRFVSGANVLTF	TGTGCCAGCTCACCGACAGTTTTACCCCGATTCGTTTCTGGGGCCAACGTCCTGACTTTC
TRBJ2-7	TRBV5-4	-	TRBD2	CASSTRLAGEAGEQYF	TGTGCCAGCAGCACCCGACTAGCGGGAGAGGCGGGGGAGCAGTACTTC